This section outlines one T cell receptor (beta chain) sequence together with its context. The CDR3 length is 13 residues. The sample originates from a study of technical replicates of blood from a few donors. Clones were read by immunoSEQ multiplex PCR, and TCRdb kept only the in-frame ones, dropping some. Altogether almost 85,000 clones are present, 97% being singletons, with the ten largest covering over 0.15%. This chain uses TRBV21-1 with TRBJ1-2. TRBV21-1 is a recognized pseudogene. The clonotype originates from a human donor in good health. Sequencing used T cells isolated from PBMCs. The CDR3 is CASRGGPSGGYTF. CDR3 bases: TGTGCCAGCAGGGGCGGGCCATCGGGTGGCTACACCTTC.